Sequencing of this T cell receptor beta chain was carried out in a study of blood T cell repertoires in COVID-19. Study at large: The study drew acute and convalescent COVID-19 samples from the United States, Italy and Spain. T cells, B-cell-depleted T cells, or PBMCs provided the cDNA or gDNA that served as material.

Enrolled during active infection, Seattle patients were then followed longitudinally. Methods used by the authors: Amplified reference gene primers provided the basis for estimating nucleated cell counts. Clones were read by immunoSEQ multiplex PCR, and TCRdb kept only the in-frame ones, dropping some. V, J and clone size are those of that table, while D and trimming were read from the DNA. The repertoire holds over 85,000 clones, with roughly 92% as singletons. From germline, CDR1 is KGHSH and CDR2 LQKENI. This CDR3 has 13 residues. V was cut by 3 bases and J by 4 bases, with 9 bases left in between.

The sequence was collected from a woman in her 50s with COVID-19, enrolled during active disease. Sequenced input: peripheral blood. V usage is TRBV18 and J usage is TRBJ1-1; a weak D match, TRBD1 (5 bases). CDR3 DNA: TGTGCCAGCTCACCTAGCCAGGGCACTGAAGCTTTCTTT. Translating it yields CASSPSQGTEAFF.